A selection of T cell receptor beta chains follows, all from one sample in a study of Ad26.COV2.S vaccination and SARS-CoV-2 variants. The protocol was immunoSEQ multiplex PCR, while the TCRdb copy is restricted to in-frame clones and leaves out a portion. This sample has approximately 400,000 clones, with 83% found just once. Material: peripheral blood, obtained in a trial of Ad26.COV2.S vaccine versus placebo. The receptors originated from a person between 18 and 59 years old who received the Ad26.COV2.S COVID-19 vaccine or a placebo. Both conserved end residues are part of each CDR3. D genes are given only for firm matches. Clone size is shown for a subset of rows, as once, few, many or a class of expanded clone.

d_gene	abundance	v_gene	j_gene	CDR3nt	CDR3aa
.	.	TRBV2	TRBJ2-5	TGTGCCAGTTGGGCAGGGGGATCTCTAGCGGTGGCGGAGACCCAGTACTTC	CASWAGGSLAVAETQYF
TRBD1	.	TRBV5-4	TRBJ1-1	TGTGCCAGCAGTTTCGGGACAGGGGGTGAAGCTTTCTTT	CASSFGTGGEAFF
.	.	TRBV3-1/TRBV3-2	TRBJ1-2	TGTGCCAGCAGCCGAGCTACAGCTTTTAACTATGGCTACACCTTC	CASSRATAFNYGYTF
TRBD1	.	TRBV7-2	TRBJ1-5	TGTGCCAGCAGCTTAGCGGACAGGCTAGGCAATCAGCCCCAGCATTTT	CASSLADRLGNQPQHF
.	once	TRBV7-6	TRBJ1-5	TGTGCCAGCTGGGGCCCTCGGGGCAATCAGCCCCAGCATTTT	CASWGPRGNQPQHF
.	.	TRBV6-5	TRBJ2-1	TGTGCCAGTCGACTGTTACTCTCGGCTGAGCAGTTCTTC	CASRLLLSAEQFF
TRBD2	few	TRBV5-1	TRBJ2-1	TGCGCCAGCAGCTTGGCGGAAGGGACTAGCGGGAGGTTCTTC	CASSLAEGTSGRFF
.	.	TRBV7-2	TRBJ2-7	TGTGCCAGCAGCTTAGTAAGAGCCTACGAGCAGTACTTC	CASSLVRAYEQYF
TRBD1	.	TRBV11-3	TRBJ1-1	TGTGCCAGCAGCCCCCCCCCGGGACAGGAAATTGAAGCTTTCTTT	CASSPPPGQEIEAFF
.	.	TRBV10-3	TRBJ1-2	TGTGCCATCAGTGAGTCGGGGGTTGCTAATACCTTC	CAISESGVANTF
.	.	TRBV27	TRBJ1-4	TGTGCCAGCAGTTCCCGCGGGAAGGGTGCTAATGAAAAACTGTTTTTT	CASSSRGKGANEKLFF
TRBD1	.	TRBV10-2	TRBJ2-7	TGCGCCAGCCGAGGGACAGGGTCGGGTTACGAGCAGTACTTC	CASRGTGSGYEQYF
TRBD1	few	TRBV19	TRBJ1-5	TGTGCCAGTAGTCCACGGACAGGGGGACGCAATCAGCCCCAGCATTTT	CASSPRTGGRNQPQHF
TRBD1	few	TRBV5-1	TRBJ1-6	TGCGCCAGCAGCCCCACAGGGGATTCACCCCTCCACTTT	CASSPTGDSPLHF
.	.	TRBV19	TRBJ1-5	TGTGCCAGTAGTATATACGGTTACAATCAGCCCCAGCATTTT	CASSIYGYNQPQHF
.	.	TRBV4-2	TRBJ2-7	TGTGCCAGCAGTCGGGACAAAGCATACGAGCAGTACTTC	CASSRDKAYEQYF
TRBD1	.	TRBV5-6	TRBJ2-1	TGTGCCAGCAGCTTAGGAACAGGGGGATACCATGAGCAGTTCTTC	CASSLGTGGYHEQFF
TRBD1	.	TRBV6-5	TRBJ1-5	TGTGCCAGCAGTTTCTTCCGGGACAGCTACAATCAGCCCCAGCATTTT	CASSFFRDSYNQPQHF
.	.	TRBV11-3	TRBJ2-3	TGTGCCAGCAGCATTGGACATAGCACAGATACGCAGTATTTT	CASSIGHSTDTQYF
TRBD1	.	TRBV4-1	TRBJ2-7	TGCGCCAGCAGCCTGTTCGACAGGGGGACGAACGAGCAGTACTTC	CASSLFDRGTNEQYF
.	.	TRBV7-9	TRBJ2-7	TGTGCCAGCAGCTTAAAGCTCGGGGACCCGCTCTACGAGCAGTACTTC	CASSLKLGDPLYEQYF
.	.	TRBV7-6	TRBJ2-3	TGTGCCAGCAGCCTCACAGATACGCAGTATTTT	CASSLTDTQYF
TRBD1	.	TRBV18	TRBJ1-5	TGTGCCAGCTCACCCGGGACAGTTAGCAATCAGCCCCAGCATTTT	CASSPGTVSNQPQHF
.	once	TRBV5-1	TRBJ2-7	TGCGCCAGCAGCTTGGAGGCCAGGGGAGGTTATCAGCAGTACTTC	CASSLEARGGYQQYF
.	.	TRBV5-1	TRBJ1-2	TGCGCCAGCACGGGAAGGGGCAGCTATGGCTACACCTTC	CASTGRGSYGYTF
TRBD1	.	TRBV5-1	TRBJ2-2	TGCGCCAGCAGCTTGGGGGGACAGGCGAACACCGGGGAGCTGTTTTTT	CASSLGGQANTGELFF
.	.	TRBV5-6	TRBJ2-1	TGTGCCAGCAGCTTGGCGAGGCGTGAGCAGTTCTTC	CASSLARREQFF